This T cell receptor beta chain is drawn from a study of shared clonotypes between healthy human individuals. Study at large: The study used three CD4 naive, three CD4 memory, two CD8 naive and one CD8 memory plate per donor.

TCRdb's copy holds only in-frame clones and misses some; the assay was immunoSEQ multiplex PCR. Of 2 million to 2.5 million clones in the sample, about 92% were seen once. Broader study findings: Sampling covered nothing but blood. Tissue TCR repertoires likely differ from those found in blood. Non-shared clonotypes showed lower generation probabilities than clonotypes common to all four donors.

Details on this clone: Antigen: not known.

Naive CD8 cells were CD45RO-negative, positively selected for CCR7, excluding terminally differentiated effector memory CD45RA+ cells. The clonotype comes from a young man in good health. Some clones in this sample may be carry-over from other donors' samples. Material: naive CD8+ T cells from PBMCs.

Written as DNA, the CDR3 is TGTGCCAGCAGCTCTGGACAGGGGGTTACAGGGACTGAAGCTTTCTTT. Translating gives CASSSGQGVTGTEAFF. V gene TRBV5-6 combines with J gene TRBJ1-1; 10 nucleotides agree with TRBD1. The CDR3 totals 16 residues. Germline V gives CDR1 SGHDT, CDR2 YYEEEE. Unmatched junction bases numbered 10, after V lost 3 bases and J lost 5 bases. Based on the CDR3 plus reference TRBV5-6 and TRBJ1-1, the full variable domain is DAGVTQSPTHLIKTRGQQVTLRCSPKSGHDTVSWYQQALGQGPQFIFQYYEEEERQRGNFPDRFSGHQFPNYSSELNVNALLLGDSALYLCASSSGQGVTGTEAFFGQGTRLTVV.